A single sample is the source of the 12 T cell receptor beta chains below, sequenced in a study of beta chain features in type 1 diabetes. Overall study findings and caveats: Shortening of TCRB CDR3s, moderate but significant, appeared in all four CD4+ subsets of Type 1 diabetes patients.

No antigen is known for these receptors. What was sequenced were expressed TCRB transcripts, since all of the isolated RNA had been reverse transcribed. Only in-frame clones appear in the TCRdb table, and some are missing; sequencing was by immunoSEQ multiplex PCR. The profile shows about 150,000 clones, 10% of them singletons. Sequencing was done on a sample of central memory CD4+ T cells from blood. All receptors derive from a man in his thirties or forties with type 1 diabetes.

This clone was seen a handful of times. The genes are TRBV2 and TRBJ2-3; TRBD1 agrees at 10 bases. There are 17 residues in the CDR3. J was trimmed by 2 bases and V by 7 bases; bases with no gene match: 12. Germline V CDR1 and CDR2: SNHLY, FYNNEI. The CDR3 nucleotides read TGTGCCAGCACCCGAGGTAGACAGGGGGCTACCACAGATACGCAGTATTTT. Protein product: CASTRGRQGATTDTQYF.

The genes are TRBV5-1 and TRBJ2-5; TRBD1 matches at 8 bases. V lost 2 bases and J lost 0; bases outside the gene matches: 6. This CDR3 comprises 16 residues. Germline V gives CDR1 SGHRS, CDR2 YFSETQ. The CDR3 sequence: CASSLANRGYQETQYF. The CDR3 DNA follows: TGCGCCAGCAGCTTAGCGAACAGGGGGTACCAAGAGACCCAGTACTTC.

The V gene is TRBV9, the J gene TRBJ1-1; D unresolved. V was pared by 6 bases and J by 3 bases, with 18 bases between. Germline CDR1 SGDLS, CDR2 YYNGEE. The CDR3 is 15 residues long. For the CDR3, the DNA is TGTGCCAGCAAACCCCACGAGGGAGCGGACACTGAAGCTTTCTTT. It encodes CASKPHEGADTEAFF.

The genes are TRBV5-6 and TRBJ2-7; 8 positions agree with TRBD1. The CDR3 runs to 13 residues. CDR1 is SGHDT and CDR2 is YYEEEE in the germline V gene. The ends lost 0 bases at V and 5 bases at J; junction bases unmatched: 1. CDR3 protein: CASSLDRGNEQYF. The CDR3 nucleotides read TGTGCCAGCAGCTTGGACAGGGGGAACGAGCAGTACTTC. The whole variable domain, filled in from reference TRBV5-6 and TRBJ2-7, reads DAGVTQSPTHLIKTRGQQVTLRCSPKSGHDTVSWYQQALGQGPQFIFQYYEEEERQRGNFPDRFSGHQFPNYSSELNVNALLLGDSALYLCASSLDRGNEQYFGPGTRLTVT.

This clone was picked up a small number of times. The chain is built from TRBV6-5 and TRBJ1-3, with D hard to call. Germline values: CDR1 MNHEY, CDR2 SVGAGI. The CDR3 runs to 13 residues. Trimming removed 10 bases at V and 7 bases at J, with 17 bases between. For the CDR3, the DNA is TGTGCCACGTGCAGCGGCCTGTCCAACACCATATATTTT. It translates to CATCSGLSNTIYF.

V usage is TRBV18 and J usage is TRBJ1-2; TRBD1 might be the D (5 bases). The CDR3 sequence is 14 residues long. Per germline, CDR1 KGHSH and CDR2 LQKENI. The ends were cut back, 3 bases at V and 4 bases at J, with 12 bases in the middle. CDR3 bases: TGTGCCAGCTCACCTTCAGGGACTCTCTATGGCTACACCTTC. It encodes CASSPSGTLYGYTF.

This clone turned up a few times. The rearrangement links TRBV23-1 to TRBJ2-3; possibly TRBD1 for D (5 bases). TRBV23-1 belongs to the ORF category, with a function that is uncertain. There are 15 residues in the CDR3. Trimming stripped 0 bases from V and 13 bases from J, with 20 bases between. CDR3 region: CASSQSATDQIREYF. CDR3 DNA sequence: TGCGCCAGCAGTCAATCGGCGACAGATCAGATACGGGAGTATTTT.

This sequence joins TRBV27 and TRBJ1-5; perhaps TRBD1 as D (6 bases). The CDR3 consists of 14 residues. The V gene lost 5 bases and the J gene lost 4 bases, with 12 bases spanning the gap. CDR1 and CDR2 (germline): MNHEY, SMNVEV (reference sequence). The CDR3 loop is CASSKGDVNQPQHF. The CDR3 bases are TGTGCCAGCAGTAAGGGGGATGTGAATCAGCCCCAGCATTTT.

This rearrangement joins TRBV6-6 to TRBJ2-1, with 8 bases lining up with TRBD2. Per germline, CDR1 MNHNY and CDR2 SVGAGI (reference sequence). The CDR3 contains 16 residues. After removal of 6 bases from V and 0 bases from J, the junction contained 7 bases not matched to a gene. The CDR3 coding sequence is TGTGCCAGCAGCCTCCGGGGGGGGCGCTCCTACAATGAGCAGTTCTTC. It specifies CASSLRGGRSYNEQFF.

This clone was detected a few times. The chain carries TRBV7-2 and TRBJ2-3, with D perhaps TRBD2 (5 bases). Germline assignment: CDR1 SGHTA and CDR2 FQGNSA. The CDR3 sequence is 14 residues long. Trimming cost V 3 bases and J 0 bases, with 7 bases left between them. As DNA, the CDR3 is TGTGCCAGCAGCTTCGGACTCAGCACAGATACGCAGTATTTT. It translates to CASSFGLSTDTQYF.

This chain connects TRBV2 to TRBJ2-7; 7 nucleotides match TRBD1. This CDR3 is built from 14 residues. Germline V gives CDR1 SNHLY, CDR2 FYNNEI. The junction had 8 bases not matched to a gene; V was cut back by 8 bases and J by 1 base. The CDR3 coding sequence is TGTGCCAGCGGTAAGAACAGGGGTTCCTACGAGCAGTACTTC. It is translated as CASGKNRGSYEQYF.

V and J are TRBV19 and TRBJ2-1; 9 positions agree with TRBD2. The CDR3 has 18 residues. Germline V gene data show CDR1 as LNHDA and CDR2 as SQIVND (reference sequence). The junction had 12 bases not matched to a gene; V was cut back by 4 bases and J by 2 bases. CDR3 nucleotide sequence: TGTGCCAGTAGTACGGCGGGAGGGGGCGGTTTCCCCTACAATGAGCAGTTCTTC. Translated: CASSTAGGGGFPYNEQFF. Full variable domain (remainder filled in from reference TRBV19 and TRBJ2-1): DGGITQSPKYLFRKEGQNVTLSCEQNLNHDAMYWYRQDPGQGLRLIYYSQIVNDFQKGDIAEGYSVSREKKESFPLTVTSAQKNPTAFYLCASSTAGGGGFPYNEQFFGPGTRLTVL.